This T cell receptor beta chain was profiled in a study of blood T cell repertoires in COVID-19. Study-level information: Some COVID-19 samples were acute and others convalescent; all came from the United States, Italy and Spain.

V was pared by 5 bases and J by 7 bases, with 6 bases of the junction left unmatched. This CDR3 region has 15 residues. Germline V gene sequence: CDR1 MDHEN, CDR2 SYDVKM. Measured with immunoSEQ multiplex PCR; TCRdb has only the in-frame clones, and not every one. Among 65,000 to 85,000 clones, roughly 88% were seen once, and the ten largest hold 2% to 3%. V is TRBV28 and J is TRBJ2-2; TRBD2 agrees at 11 bases. The sequencing sample was made of peripheral blood. This sequence was found in a human donor in a cohort sampled during active COVID-19. CDR3 residues: CASSPGGTSGGELFF. The CDR3 DNA is TGTGCCAGCAGTCCCGGCGGGACTAGCGGCGGGGAGCTGTTTTTT.